This T cell receptor beta chain was observed in a study of CD8+CD57+ T cells in acquired aplastic anemia listed by TCRdb under 2018. In terms of the full investigation: A mean of approximately 3 ug of DNA, ranging from roughly 0.19 to 27.4 ug, was extracted from sorted CD4+ and CD8+ cells. CD8+CD57+ expansion was defined as a frequency above the mean frequency observed in healthy subjects.

Genomic DNA was used as template for profiling of TCR beta VDJ combinations and CDR3 sequences. An Illumina HiSeq 2000 was the platform used for TCR repertoire sequencing. In the source study's methods: Repertoire assessment relied on Simpson's diversity index, CDR3 size and DJ length profiles, and TRBV/TRBJ rearrangement plots. The most abundant DNA sequence in the deep sequencing data was taken as the immunodominant clone. CDR3 amino acid sequences were checked for sharing across subjects and were also compared against the VDJdb database and published repertoires. TCRdb handled the public reads itself, with Q25 trimming in fastp and clone calling in MiXCR, and kept productive beta chains. Duplicate CDR3 protein sequences are folded into a single record with the most common DNA and genes. The V and J calls shown here were made by TCRdb, not taken from the authors' results. In this sample the table shows roughly 150,000 distinct CDR3 sequences, approximately 44% of which occur a single time. Together, the top ten hold 3.2% of the sample.

This clonotype was seen a handful of times. The antigen it binds to is not known. Base qualities were left out, and no much larger clone turns up one base away. Broader findings and caveats from the paper: Although roughly 29 CD8+ CDR3 sequences were shared by patients and controls, these sequences appeared highly expressed in patients and within the immunodominant clones of patients. CD8+ Simpson's diversity did not differ significantly between patients and healthy controls (P=0.060).

From the cysteine up to the phenylalanine, the CDR3 has a length of 13 residues. The DNA shown is the 39-base CDR3, in frame from base 1. Germline trimming: 8 bases from V, 6 bases from J; junction bases outside gene matches: 4. The patients picked for sequencing were ones in whom flow cytometry had shown an expansion of CD8+CD57+ cells. Every patient had a diagnosis of severe acquired aplastic anemia based on International Study of Aplastic Anemia and Agranulocytosis and Camitta criteria. No therapy had been received by the patients at the time of blood sampling. The study deep-sequenced TCR repertoires of sorted CD4+ and CD8+ blood T cells from severe aplastic anemia patients and healthy subjects. Patients were enrolled in the USA under clinicaltrials.gov protocols 00001620, 01623167, 00001397, 00071045, 00081523 and 00961064. Ficoll-Paque density gradient centrifugation was used to isolate peripheral blood mononuclear cells. Before DNA was extracted, CD4+ and CD8+ T cells were sorted using either FACS or magnetic beads.

The V gene is TRBV12-3 or TRBV12-4 and the J gene is TRBJ2-2; TRBD1 aligns with 9 central bases. The clonotype comes from a human donor with aplastic anemia. The material sequenced was sorted CD4+, CD8+, or CD8+CD57+ T cells (not recorded which) from PBMCs. The DNA sequence reads TGTGCCAGCGCAACAGGGGGCGCCGGGGAGCTGTTTTTT. Its coded protein is CASATGGAGELFF.